This passage covers 13 T cell receptor beta chains from one sample sequenced in a study of cytomegalovirus exposure and HLA in healthy donors. In the PCR, 60 Vbeta and 13 Jbeta primers were used. Assay: immunoSEQ multiplex PCR; the TCRdb copy retains only in-frame clones and omits some. The sample contains tens of thousands of clones, 78% of which appear only once. The material sequenced was PBMCs. Receptors originate from a man in his forties or fifties in good health and CMV-seronegative.

The chain is built from TRBV30 and TRBJ1-3; maybe TRBD1 (6 bases). V gave up 4 bases and J gave up 2 bases, with 12 bases separating them. The CDR3 sequence is 14 residues long. The germline CDR1 and CDR2 sequences are GTSNPN and SVGIG (reference sequence). This CDR3 reads CAWTAGATGNTIYF. The DNA of the CDR3 is TGTGCCTGGACAGCAGGGGCAACTGGAAACACCATATATTTT.

The V call is TRBV5-5, the J call TRBJ2-6, with D possibly TRBD2 on 6 matching bases. V was trimmed by 0 bases and J by 0 bases, leaving 13 bases between them. CDR3 size: 18 residues. Per germline, CDR1 SGHKS and CDR2 YYEKEE (reference sequence). CDR3 nucleotide sequence: TGTGCCAGCAGCTTGGGGGGCGGGGTTGGCTCTGGGGCCAACGTCCTGACTTTC. Translation gives CASSLGGGVGSGANVLTF.

The chain is built from TRBV6-5 and TRBJ2-7; weak D call: TRBD1 (6 bases). Germline assignment: CDR1 MNHEY and CDR2 SVGAGI. The CDR3 runs to 11 residues. V lost 5 bases and J lost 6, with 8 bases in between. This CDR3 is CASSDRFEQYF. CDR3 sequence (DNA): TGTGCCAGCAGTGACAGGTTCGAGCAGTACTTC.

Worth noting for this clone: The germline gene is not matched at one end of the junction; a read error may be the cause. The chain couples TRBV20-1 to TRBJ1-1; D remains unclear. Germline values: CDR1 DFQATT, CDR2 SNEGSKA (reference sequence). The CDR3 contains 11 residues. CDR3 DNA: TGCAGTGCTAGCGTGATCACTGAAGCTTTTTTT. Residues: CSASVITEAFF.

The V and J genes are TRBV27 and TRBJ2-1; D is possibly TRBD2 (6 bases). The germline V and J ends were trimmed by 1 base and 10 bases, with 11 bases remaining between them. Looked up from germline, CDR1 is MNHEY and CDR2 is SMNVEV (reference sequence). The CDR3 totals 13 residues. The CDR3 loop is CASSLLGGREQFF. CDR3 nucleotide sequence: TGTGCCAGCAGTTTATTGGGAGGTCGGGAGCAGTTCTTC.

The chain couples TRBV7-8 to TRBJ2-3; 7 bases line up with TRBD2. The CDR3 contains 15 residues. The V gene end was trimmed by 4 bases and the J gene end by 0 bases; junction bases not matched to a gene: 4. Germline values: CDR1 SGHVS, CDR2 FQNEAQ. Here the CDR3 DNA reads TGTGCCAGCAGCTCGGTGACTAGCAGCACAGATACGCAGTATTTT. Its translation: CASSSVTSSTDTQYF.

The rearrangement joins TRBV30 to TRBJ2-1; 7 positions agree with TRBD1. Germline CDR1 reads GTSNPN; CDR2 reads SVGIG (reference sequence). V lost 2 bases, J lost 5 bases, and 9 bases stayed unmatched. The CDR3 consists of 15 residues. CDR3 protein: CAWSTHGTDDNEQFF. For the CDR3, the DNA is TGTGCCTGGAGTACCCACGGGACAGACGACAATGAGCAGTTCTTC.

The chain carries TRBV4-1 and TRBJ2-1; no definite D call. Germline values: CDR1 MGHRA, CDR2 YSYEKL. The CDR3 loop spans 13 amino acids. V was trimmed by 1 base and J by 8 bases, leaving 9 bases between them. The CDR3 reads CASSQGEADEQFF. CDR3 in DNA: TGCGCCAGCAGCCAAGGCGAGGCGGATGAGCAGTTCTTC.

The V gene is TRBV28, the J gene TRBJ1-1, with 8 bases that match TRBD1. The CDR3 is 15 residues long. The germline CDR1 and CDR2 sequences are MDHEN and SYDVKM. V trimming: 5 bases; J trimming: 6 bases; junction bases outside the gene matches: 11. The CDR3 nucleotides are TGTGCCAGCAGTCCCTGGACAGGGTATTCTGCTGAAGCTTTCTTT. It translates to CASSPWTGYSAEAFF.

This clone was recorded at least ten times. The genes are TRBV29-1 and TRBJ1-1; no definite D call. V lost 6 bases and J 5 bases, leaving 10 bases between the germline ends. The germline V gene encodes CDR1 SQVTM and CDR2 ANQGSEA. The CDR3 sequence is 11 residues long. The CDR3 here is CSVILSTEAFF. DNA for the CDR3: TGCAGCGTCATCCTGAGTACTGAAGCTTTCTTT.

The gene calls are TRBV2 and TRBJ1-5; 7 positions match TRBD1. The V and J ends lost 6 bases and 4 bases, in that order; junction bases with no gene match: 9. The CDR3 is 15 residues long. Germline V gene lookup returns CDR1 SNHLY and CDR2 FYNNEI. CDR3 coding DNA: TGTGCCAGCAGGGTCCAAGGGACAGAGAATCAGCCCCAGCATTTT. Its protein product is CASRVQGTENQPQHF. Supplemented by reference TRBV2 and TRBJ1-5, the full variable domain reads EPEVTQTPSHQVTQMGQEVILRCVPISNHLYFYWYRQILGQKVEFLVSFYNNEISEKSEIFDDQFSVERPDGSNFTLKIRSTKLEDSAMYFCASRVQGTENQPQHFGDGTRLSIL.

The chain couples TRBV6-5 to TRBJ1-2; 7 positions match TRBD1. V lost 0 bases and J lost 2; bases outside the gene matches: 3. The CDR3 extends over 15 amino acids. In germline, CDR1 is MNHEY, CDR2 SVGAGI. Here the CDR3 DNA reads TGTGCCAGCAGTTACTCGACAGGGTCCAACTATGGCTACACCTTC. Encoded protein: CASSYSTGSNYGYTF.

The chain links TRBV29-1 to TRBJ2-5; TRBD2 might be the D (6 bases). Germline CDR1 reads SQVTM; CDR2 reads ANQGSEA. This CDR3 contains 12 residues. The V and J ends lost 4 bases and 5 bases respectively, with 11 bases between them. CDR3 sequence: CSVGTGGETQYF. The CDR3 DNA sequence: TGCAGCGTTGGAACAGGAGGGGAGACCCAGTACTTC.